Reported below is one T cell receptor beta chain. A clone one base away is much larger, so this may be a read error. TCRdb re-called the PCR reads with MiXCR, one entry per CDR3 protein. The repertoire has approximately 630,000 distinct CDR3 sequences, about 25% of them found once; the top ten carry 0.78%. These data originate in a study of molecular identifiers for immune sequencing clone quantification. Between the trimmed V and J ends, which lost 5 bases and 4 bases, there was a span of 18 bases. The germline CDR1 and CDR2 sequences are SEHNR and FQNEAQ (reference sequence). The CDR3 consists of 16 residues.

Sequenced sample: naive CD8+ T cells from blood, with Jurkat cell RNA spiked in. As for subset: FACS-sorted CD8+CD4-CCR7+CD45RA+ naive T cells. This chain uses TRBV7-9 with TRBJ2-1, with TRBD2 as a possible D gene (5 bases). The TCR sequence derives from a human donor in good health. Some libraries in this study had Jurkat cell RNA spiked in. The CDR3 DNA follows: TGTGCCAGCAGCCCTAAAGTGAGGGCCGATTACAATGAGCAGTTCTTC. As protein: CASSPKVRADYNEQFF.